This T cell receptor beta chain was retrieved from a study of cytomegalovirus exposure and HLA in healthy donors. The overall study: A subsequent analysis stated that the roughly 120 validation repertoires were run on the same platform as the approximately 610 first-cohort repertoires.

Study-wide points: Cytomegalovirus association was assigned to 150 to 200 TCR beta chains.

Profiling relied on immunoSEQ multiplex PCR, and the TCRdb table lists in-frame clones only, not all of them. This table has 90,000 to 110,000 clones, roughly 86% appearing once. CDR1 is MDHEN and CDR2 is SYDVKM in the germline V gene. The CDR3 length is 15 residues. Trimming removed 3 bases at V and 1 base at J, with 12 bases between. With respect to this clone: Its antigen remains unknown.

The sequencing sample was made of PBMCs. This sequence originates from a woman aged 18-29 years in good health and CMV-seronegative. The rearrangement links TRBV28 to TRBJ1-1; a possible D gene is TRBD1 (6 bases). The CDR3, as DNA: TGTGCCAGCAGTTTTAGTCGGACAGCGAACACTGAAGCTTTCTTT. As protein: CASSFSRTANTEAFF.